This T cell receptor beta chain was obtained from a study of shared clonotypes between healthy human individuals. Regarding this clone: Antigen: not known.

Generated by immunoSEQ multiplex PCR, the TCRdb table keeps only in-frame clones and is missing some. The table shows 1.4 million or so clones, with about 98.5% occurring only once. General study findings and limits: Non-shared clonotypes displayed generation probabilities falling below those of clonotypes present in all four donors.

A CD45RA-negative memory subset and a CD45RA+ naive subset were separated from the CD4+ cells. This CDR3 spans 14 amino acids. The V gene lost 3 bases and the J gene lost 4 bases, with 13 bases spanning the gap. Germline V gene lookup returns CDR1 SGHRS and CDR2 YFSETQ. This sequence joins TRBV5-1 and TRBJ2-5; D uncertain. What was sequenced was naive CD4+ T cells sorted from blood. Subset described: CD45RA+ positively selected. The receptor was derived from a man aged 25 to 40 in good health. As DNA, the CDR3 is TGCGCCAGCAGCTCCCCCCCAGGACGAGAGACCCAGTACTTC. Its protein product is CASSSPPGRETQYF.